This T cell receptor beta chain was identified in a study of shared clonotypes between healthy human individuals (dated by TCRdb to 2020 to 2021). At the level of the whole study: A couple of women and a few men aged 18 to 49 years were included in the cohort. Blood TCR repertoires of a handful of healthy adults were deeply sequenced to estimate repertoire size and the extent of clonotype sharing between individuals. Per donor, three plates each were used for CD4 naive and CD4 memory, two for CD8 naive, and one for CD8 memory. To increase sequencing depth and limit assay-specific biases, TCR repertoire library preparation and sequencing were carried out by different laboratories using diverse techniques. Between about 0.85 and 10 billion PBMCs per donor were obtained by leukapheresis.

This clone has only one observation. What antigen it recognizes has not been identified. The record has no base qualities; no much larger clone is one base away. Other DNA sequences of this sample code for an identical CDR3. The donors were healthy, HIV-negative adults with no recently reported acute infections or vaccinations. Every donor was a Caucasian adult residing in Nashville, Tennessee, USA. Magnetic negative selection was used to enrich CD4+ T cells, after which naive cells were positively selected on CD45RA and the negative fraction became the memory subset. Blood was obtained by leukapheresis, after which PBMCs were separated by Ficoll-Histopaque density gradient centrifugation and cryopreserved in liquid nitrogen vapor phase. Analytical flow cytometry was used to check the purity and quantity of every magnetically sorted T cell population. Genomic DNA was isolated from every sorted fraction and measured by UV absorbance on a Nanodrop 2000c.

TCR CDR3 regions were amplified from genomic DNA by multiplex PCR using the deep immunoSEQ assay. For each cell subset, the extracted genomic DNA was distributed evenly across all wells of several immunoSEQ 96-well plates, and each plate served as one replicate. For sorted subsets, each replicate PCR was loaded with about 0.2 ug genomic DNA, equivalent to about 33,000 T cell genomes. The purified libraries were quantified using a Qubit 3.0 fluorometer, sized with a Bioanalyzer 2100, and then quantified again using the KAPA Library Quantification kit. A separate single-read 150-cycle Illumina NextSeq 550 flow cell was used to sequence each immunoSEQ 96-well plate. As for how the authors treated the data: The immunoSEQ output contained only junctional sequences without quality scores, so filtering could not match that applied to full-length reads. Sequences were annotated with PyIR, a Python wrapper for IgBLAST v1.9, using IMGT germline references to assign V/J genes and CDR3. Any read was removed if the V/J assignment was weak (E-value above 1e-6), the CDR3 was missing, or the read contained stop codons, out-of-frame junctions, or ambiguous translated residues. V3J clonotypes were defined as sequences sharing the same inferred V gene, J gene, and CDR3 amino acid sequence. Percentage overlap between repertoires was computed as shared unique clonotypes divided by the size of the smaller repertoire. Repertoire richness was assessed with RTK rarefaction, the Chao1 estimator, and Recon v2.1 estimates of unobserved clonotypes. Generation probabilities for all TCRbeta clonotypes obtained by the gDNA method from a handful of donors were computed using OLGA. TCRdb retrieved this table from immuneACCESS and kept in-frame rearrangements only. Not all clones are present; in checked studies, unresolved V genes account for under half, and no reason is known for the remainder. The DNA was the basis for D and trimming; V, J and clone size are from that table. The sample has about 1.1 million clones on record, 77% of them singletons. 0.89% of the sample rests with the top ten.

Findings and caveats that apply to the study as a whole: Rarefaction of sorted-subset datasets indicated incomplete sequencing despite the large sequencing depth. Sampling was restricted to blood, and TCR repertoires in tissues likely differ from the TCR repertoires found in blood. When several donors were compared, the shared fraction of clonotypes was 5% to 6.5% for naive CD4, less than 4% for naive CD8, roughly 2.5% for memory CD4, and 0.4% for memory CD8. Compared with non-shared clonotypes, the clonotypes found in all four sorted-subset donors had higher generation probabilities. Based on pairwise subsampling, the degree of clonotype sharing among donors was expected to be affected by sequencing depth. The small number of donors limited the genetic and exposure-history diversity represented. Naive subsets generally had larger estimated clonotype richness than memory subsets did.

Its CDR3 holds 13 amino acids, cysteine through phenylalanine. Of the read, only the CDR3 DNA is kept; its 39 bases are in frame from base 1. The junction shows trimming of 0 bases on V and 4 bases on J, plus 4 bases between the germline ends. Taken from the germline V gene (reference sequence), the CDR1 and CDR2 loops are SGHNT and YYREEE. Sequenced: memory CD4+ T cells from PBMCs. According to the study, the label for this sample's cell subset or site signals: CD45RA-negative fraction. This clonotype was obtained from a man younger than 30 in good health. Some clones in this sample may be carry-over from other donors' samples. Recombination joined TRBV5-4 with TRBJ2-2, with the D gene uncertain. The encoded CDR3 is CASSLAPTGELFF. The DNA sequence is given as TGTGCCAGCAGCTTGGCCCCCACCGGGGAGCTGTTTTTT.